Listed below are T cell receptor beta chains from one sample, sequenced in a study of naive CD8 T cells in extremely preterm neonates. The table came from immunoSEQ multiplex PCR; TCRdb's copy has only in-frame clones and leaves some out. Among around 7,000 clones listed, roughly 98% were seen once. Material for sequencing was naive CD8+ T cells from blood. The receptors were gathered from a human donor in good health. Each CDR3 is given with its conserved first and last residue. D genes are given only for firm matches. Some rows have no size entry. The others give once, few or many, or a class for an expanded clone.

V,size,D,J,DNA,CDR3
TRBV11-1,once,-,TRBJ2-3,TGTGCCAGCAGCTTAGAGGGGGCAGATACGCAGTATTTT,CASSLEGADTQYF
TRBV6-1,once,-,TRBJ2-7,TGTGCCAGCAGTGACGAGACGGGATACTACGAGCAGTACTTC,CASSDETGYYEQYF
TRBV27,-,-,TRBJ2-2,TGTGCCAGCAGGGACGGGGCCGGGGAGCTGTTTTTT,CASRDGAGELFF
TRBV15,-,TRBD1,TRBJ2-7,TGTGCCACCAGCCCCCACGACAGGGGGGTGGACGAGCAGTACTTC,CATSPHDRGVDEQYF
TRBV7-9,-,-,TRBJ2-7,TGTGCCAGCAGCCTAAGCCCGTCCAGGGTCCCAGGTGTAGGGCAGTACTTC,CASSLSPSRVPGVGQYF
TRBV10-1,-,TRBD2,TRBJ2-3,TGCGCCACATCTATAGCGGGAGCCACAGATACGCAGTATTTT,CATSIAGATDTQYF
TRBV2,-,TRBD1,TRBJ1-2,TGTGCCAGCTGGCCGGGACAGGGTATCTATGGCTACACCTTC,CASWPGQGIYGYTF
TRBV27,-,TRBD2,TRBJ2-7,TGTGCCAGCAGTGTGGGACTAGCGCATACCTACGAGCAGTACTTC,CASSVGLAHTYEQYF
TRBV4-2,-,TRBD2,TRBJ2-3,TGTGCCAGCAGCCAAGAGTCTAGCGGGACTAGCACAGATACGCAGTATTTT,CASSQESSGTSTDTQYF
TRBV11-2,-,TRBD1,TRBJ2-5,TGTGCCAGCAGCTCCGGGACAGGGGGAGAAGAAGAGACCCAGTACTTC,CASSSGTGGEEETQYF
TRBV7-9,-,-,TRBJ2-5,TGTGCCAGCAGCTTGAGTCCCCTTCTCGGGGGACTCTACTTC,CASSLSPLLGGLYF
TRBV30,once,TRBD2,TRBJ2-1,TGTGCCTGGTGCCTCGGACTAGCGGGAGGTGAGCAGTTCTTC,CAWCLGLAGGEQFF
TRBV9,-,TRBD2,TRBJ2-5,TGTGCCAGCAGCTCTGACTCCCGACTAGCGGGAGAGTGGGAGACCCAGTACTTC,CASSSDSRLAGEWETQYF
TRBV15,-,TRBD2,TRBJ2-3,TGTGCCACCAGCAAATGGTTGACAGTGGGACCTAGCGGGCCCGGGGGGGGCACAGATACGCAGTATTTT,CATSKWLTVGPSGPGGGTDTQYF
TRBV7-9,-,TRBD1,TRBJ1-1,TGTGCCAGCAGCCCCCCCGGACAGGGTTTAGGCACTGAAGCTTTCTTT,CASSPPGQGLGTEAFF
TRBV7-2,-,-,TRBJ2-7,TGTGCCAGCTTTCCTTCGGACAGCGACTACGAGCAGTACTTC,CASFPSDSDYEQYF
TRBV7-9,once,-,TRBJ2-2,TGTGCCAGCAGCCCTCCCCGAGAGAACACCGGGGAGCTGTTTTTT,CASSPPRENTGELFF
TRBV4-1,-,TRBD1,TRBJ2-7,TGCGCCAGCAGCCAAAACGACAGGGGCGACGAGCAGTACTTC,CASSQNDRGDEQYF
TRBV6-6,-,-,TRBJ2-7,TGTGCCAGCAGTTACAGCAGGGGGAGGAACGAGCAGTACTTC,CASSYSRGRNEQYF
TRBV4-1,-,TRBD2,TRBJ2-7,TGCGCCAGCAGCCAAGCCAGCGGGAGCCTCTACGAGCAGTACTTC,CASSQASGSLYEQYF
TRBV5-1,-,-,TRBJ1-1,TGCGCCAGCAGAGGGTTAATACAGGGCGGGACTGAAGCTTTCTTT,CASRGLIQGGTEAFF
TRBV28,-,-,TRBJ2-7,TGTGCCAGCTCTAGTGGTATCTACGAGCAGTACTTC,CASSSGIYEQYF
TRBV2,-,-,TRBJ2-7,TGTGCCAGCAGTGACCGCCGAAGGGGCTACTACGAGCAGTACTTC,CASSDRRRGYYEQYF
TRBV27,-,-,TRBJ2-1,TGTGCCATCCAAAAACTCGGGGGACTTAACAATGAGCAGTTCTTC,CAIQKLGGLNNEQFF
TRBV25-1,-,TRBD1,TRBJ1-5,TGTGCCAGCAGTCTCGGACAGGCGACCTCATATAGCAATCAGCCCCAGCATTTT,CASSLGQATSYSNQPQHF
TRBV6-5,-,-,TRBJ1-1,TGTGCCAGCAGTCTGCCGGGAAACACTGAAGCTTTCTTT,CASSLPGNTEAFF
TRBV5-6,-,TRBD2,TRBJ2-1,TGTGCCAGCATCCCTCTAGCGGGAGGGCCCTACAATGAGCAGTTCTTC,CASIPLAGGPYNEQFF
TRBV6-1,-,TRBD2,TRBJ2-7,TGTGCCACCCAGACTCCTAGCGGGAGTTCCTACGAGCAGTACTTC,CATQTPSGSSYEQYF
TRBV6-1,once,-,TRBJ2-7,TGTGCCAGCAGTGAAGCGGGCAGGCTTAGCTCCTACGAGCAGTACTTC,CASSEAGRLSSYEQYF
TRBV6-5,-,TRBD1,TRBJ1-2,TGTGCCAGCAGTTACCTTGCACAGGGGACCTATGGCTACACCTTC,CASSYLAQGTYGYTF
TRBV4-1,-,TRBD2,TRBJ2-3,TGCGCCAGCAGCCAAAATGGGGCAGCTAGCGGTTTGGAGTGGGCATCAGATACGCAGTATTTT,CASSQNGAASGLEWASDTQYF
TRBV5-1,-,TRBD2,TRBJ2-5,TGCGCCAGCAGCTCCGAGACTAGCGGGAGGGCCAAGGATACCCAGTACTTC,CASSSETSGRAKDTQYF
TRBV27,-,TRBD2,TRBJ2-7,TGTGCCAGCAGTCCCCTCGATAGCGGGAGTATGGGGTCCGAGCAGTACTTC,CASSPLDSGSMGSEQYF
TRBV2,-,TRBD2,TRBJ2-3,TGTGCCAGCAGTGAAGTGGTCCTAGCGGGAGGCCCTAGCACAGATACGCAGTATTTT,CASSEVVLAGGPSTDTQYF
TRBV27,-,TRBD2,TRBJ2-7,TGTGCCAGCAAAAAGCGGGAGGCTAGCTACTACGAGCAGTACTTC,CASKKREASYYEQYF
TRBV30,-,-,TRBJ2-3,TGTGCCTGGAGTGTGAATACAGGGACGGTCACAGATACGCAGTATTTT,CAWSVNTGTVTDTQYF
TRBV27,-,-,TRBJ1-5,TGTGCCAGCAGTGCAACACAACAAGTGGATCAGCCCCAGCATTTT,CASSATQQVDQPQHF
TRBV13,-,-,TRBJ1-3,TGTGCCAGCATGGAGGGGAACGGAAACACCATATATTTT,CASMEGNGNTIYF
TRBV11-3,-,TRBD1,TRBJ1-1,TGTGCCAGCAGCCCTCGGTTCCCCGACAGGGAAGGCCCTGAAGCTTTCTTT,CASSPRFPDREGPEAFF
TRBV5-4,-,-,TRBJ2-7,TGTGCCAGCAGCTTGGGACTGGTCTCCTACGAGCAGTACTTC,CASSLGLVSYEQYF
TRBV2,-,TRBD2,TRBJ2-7,TGTGCCAGCTGGACTAGCGGGAGGGCCCACGAGCAGTACTTC,CASWTSGRAHEQYF
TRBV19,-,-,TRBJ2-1,TGTGCCAGTAGTATAGGAGGTTACAATGAGCAGTTCTTC,CASSIGGYNEQFF
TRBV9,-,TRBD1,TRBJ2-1,TGTGCCAGCGGGACAGCTCACAATGAGCAGTTCTTC,CASGTAHNEQFF
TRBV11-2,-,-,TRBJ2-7,TGTGCCAGCAGCTTGAGAGGCAGAGACTACGAGCAGTACTTC,CASSLRGRDYEQYF
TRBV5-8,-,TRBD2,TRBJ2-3,TGTGCCAGCAGCATAGGACTAGCGGGGAGCACAGATACGCAGTATTTT,CASSIGLAGSTDTQYF
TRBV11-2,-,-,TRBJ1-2,TGTGCCAGCAGCTTTGCGGGGAGAAACTATGGCTACACCTTC,CASSFAGRNYGYTF
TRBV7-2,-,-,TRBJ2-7,TGTGCCAGCAGCTCAACGGGGTACACCTACGAGCAGTACTTC,CASSSTGYTYEQYF
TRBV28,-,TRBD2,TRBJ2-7,TGTGCCAGCAGCATTACTAGCGGGACGGCCTCCTACGAGCAGTACTTC,CASSITSGTASYEQYF
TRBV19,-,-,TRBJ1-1,TGTGCCAGTAGTATAGGATTGGGGCCACTCACTGAAGCTTTCTTT,CASSIGLGPLTEAFF
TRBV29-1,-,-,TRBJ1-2,TGCAGCGTTGAAGATGCCCGGGACTATGGCTACACCTTC,CSVEDARDYGYTF
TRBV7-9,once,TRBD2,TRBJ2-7,TGTGCCAGCAGCTCGACTAGCGGGAGTACCTCCTACGAGCAGTACTTC,CASSSTSGSTSYEQYF
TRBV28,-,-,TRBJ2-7,TGTGCCAGCAGTCTCGAGAACTACGAGCAGTACTTC,CASSLENYEQYF
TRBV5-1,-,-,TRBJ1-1,TGCGCCAGCAGCTCGGGAGTGAATACTGAAGCTTTCTTT,CASSSGVNTEAFF
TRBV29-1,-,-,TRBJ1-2,TGCAGCGTGAGGGTTAACGGGCCGGGGAGTGGCTACACCTTC,CSVRVNGPGSGYTF
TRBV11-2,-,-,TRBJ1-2,TGTGCCAGCAGCTTGGGTAGGACAGCCTTCGACACCTTC,CASSLGRTAFDTF